This T cell receptor delta chain was retrieved from a study of gamma-delta T cells after stem cell transplantation. V trimming: 1 base; J trimming: 2 bases; junction bases outside the gene matches: 7. Germline assignment: CDR1 GEAIGNYY and CDR2 EKD. The CDR3 is 17 amino acids. TCRdb reprocessed the RT-PCR reads through CATT. The data hold under 7,000 delta-chain clones, with roughly 2% observed a single time. The TCR sequence derives from a human donor. It is not recorded whose cells these are; they may come from a transplant donor. Sample: gamma-delta T cells. V is TRDV2 and J is TRDJ1; 12 bases fit TRDD3. The CDR3 is CACDTLGDTRLTDKLIF. The CDR3 nucleotides read TGTGCCTGTGACACGCTGGGGGATACGCGGCTAACCGATAAACTCATCTTT.